This T cell receptor (beta chain) was obtained from a study of T-cell memory formation after mild COVID-19. cDNA libraries for TCR alpha and TCR beta, carrying sample barcodes and UMIs, came from 5'RACE with constant-segment primers. Via MiXCR, TCRdb re-called the 5' RACE reads, giving one row per CDR3 protein. The table shows some 130,000 distinct CDR3 sequences, with roughly 15% occurring only once. This clonotype qualifies as medium-sized. What it binds is not known. Regarding the study as a whole: Day 37-peaking second-wave clones had unconfirmed SARS-CoV-2 specificity. Contracting CD4+ clones sat mainly in CM and EM; CD8+ in EMRA. Contracting clones from day 15 to 85 had balanced CD4/CD8; later expanders favoured CD4+.

Trimming at V came to 1 base and at J to 1 base, leaving 8 bases not matched to a gene. From germline, CDR1 is SEHNR and CDR2 FQNEAQ (reference sequence). This CDR3 region has 17 residues. This sequence was found in an adult woman who had mild COVID-19 (a few samples of this study predate the infection). Cell type and time point are not known. Material: PBMCs or a T cell subset sorted from them (not recorded which). The J gene is TRBJ2-3, the V gene TRBV7-9, with TRBD2 matching 7 bases. The CDR3 reads CASSLGSAGSRTDTQYF. The CDR3 DNA reads as TGTGCCAGCAGCTTAGGGTCAGCGGGGAGTCGCACAGATACGCAGTATTTT.